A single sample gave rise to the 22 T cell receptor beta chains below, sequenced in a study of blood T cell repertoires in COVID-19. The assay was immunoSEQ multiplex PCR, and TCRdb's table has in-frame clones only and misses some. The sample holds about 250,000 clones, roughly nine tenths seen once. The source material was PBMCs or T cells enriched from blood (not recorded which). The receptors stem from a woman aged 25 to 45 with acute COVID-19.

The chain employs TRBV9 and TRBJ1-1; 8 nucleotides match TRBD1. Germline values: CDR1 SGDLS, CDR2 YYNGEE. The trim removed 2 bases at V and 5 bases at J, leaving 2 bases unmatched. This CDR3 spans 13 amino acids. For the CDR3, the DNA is TGTGCCAGCAGCGTCACAGGGGGTACTGAAGCTTTCTTT. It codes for CASSVTGGTEAFF.

CDR3 loop: CASSQDFTWGGNVGSYEQYF. The CDR3 DNA follows: TGCGCCAGCAGCCAAGATTTCACGTGGGGGGGAAATGTAGGGTCCTACGAGCAGTACTTC. The chain combines TRBV4-3 with TRBJ2-7; 7 nucleotides agree with TRBD2. V was clipped by 0 bases and J by 1 base; unmatched bases: 18. Germline V lookup: CDR1 LGHNA, CDR2 YSLEER. The CDR3 totals 20 residues.

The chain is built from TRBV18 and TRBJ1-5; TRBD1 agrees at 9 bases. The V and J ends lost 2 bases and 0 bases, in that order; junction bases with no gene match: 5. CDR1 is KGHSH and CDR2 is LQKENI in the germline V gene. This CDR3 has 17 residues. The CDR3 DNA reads TGTGCCAGCTCACCATTCGACAGGGGGTATAGCAATCAGCCCCAGCATTTT. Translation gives CASSPFDRGYSNQPQHF.

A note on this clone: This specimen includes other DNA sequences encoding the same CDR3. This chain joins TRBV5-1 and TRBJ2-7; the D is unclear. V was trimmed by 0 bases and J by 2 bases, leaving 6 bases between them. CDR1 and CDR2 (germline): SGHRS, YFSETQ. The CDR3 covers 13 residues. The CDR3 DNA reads TGCGCCAGCAGCTTGGACCCTACCTACGAGCAGTACTTC. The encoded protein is CASSLDPTYEQYF. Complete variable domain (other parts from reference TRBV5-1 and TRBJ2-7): KAGVTQTPRYLIKTRGQQVTLSCSPISGHRSVSWYQQTPGQGLQFLFEYFSETQRNKGNFPGRFSGRQFSNSRSEMNVSTLELGDSALYLCASSLDPTYEQYFGPGTRLTVT.

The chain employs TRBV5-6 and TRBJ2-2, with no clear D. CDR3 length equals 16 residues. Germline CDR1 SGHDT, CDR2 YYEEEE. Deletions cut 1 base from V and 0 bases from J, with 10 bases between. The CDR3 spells CASSLRALTNTGELFF. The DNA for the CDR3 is TGTGCCAGCAGCTTGCGCGCCCTGACGAACACCGGGGAGCTGTTTTTT.

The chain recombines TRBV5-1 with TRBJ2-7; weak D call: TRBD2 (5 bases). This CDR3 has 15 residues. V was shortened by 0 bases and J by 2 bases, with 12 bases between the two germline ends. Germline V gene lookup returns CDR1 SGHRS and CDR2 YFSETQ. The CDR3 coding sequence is TGCGCCAGCAGCTTGGTCCCTAGCTCGACCTACGAGCAGTACTTC. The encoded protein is CASSLVPSSTYEQYF.

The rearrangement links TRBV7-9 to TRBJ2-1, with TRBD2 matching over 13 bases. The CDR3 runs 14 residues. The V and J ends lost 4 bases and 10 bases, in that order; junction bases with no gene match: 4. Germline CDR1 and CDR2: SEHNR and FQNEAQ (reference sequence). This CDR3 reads CASSWTSGSWEQFF. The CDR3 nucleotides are TGTGCCAGCAGCTGGACTAGCGGGAGTTGGGAGCAGTTCTTC.

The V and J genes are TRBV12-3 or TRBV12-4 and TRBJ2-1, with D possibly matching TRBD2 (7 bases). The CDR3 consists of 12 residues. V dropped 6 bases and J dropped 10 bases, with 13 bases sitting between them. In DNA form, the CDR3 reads TGTGCCAGCAGATGGACGGGGGGCGAGCAGTTCTTC. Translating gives CASRWTGGEQFF.

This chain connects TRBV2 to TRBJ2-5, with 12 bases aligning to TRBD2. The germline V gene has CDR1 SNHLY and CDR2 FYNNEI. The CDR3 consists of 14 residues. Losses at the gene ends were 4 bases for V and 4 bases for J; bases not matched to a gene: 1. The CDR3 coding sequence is TGTGCCAGCAGTGCACTAGCGGGGGGAGAGACCCAGTACTTC. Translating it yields CASSALAGGETQYF.

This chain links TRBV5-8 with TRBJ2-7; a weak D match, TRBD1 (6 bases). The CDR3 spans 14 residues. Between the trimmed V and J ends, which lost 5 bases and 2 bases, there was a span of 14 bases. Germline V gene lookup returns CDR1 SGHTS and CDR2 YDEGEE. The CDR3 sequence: CASRTRQAPYEQYF. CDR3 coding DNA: TGTGCCAGCAGAACCCGACAGGCCCCCTACGAGCAGTACTTC.

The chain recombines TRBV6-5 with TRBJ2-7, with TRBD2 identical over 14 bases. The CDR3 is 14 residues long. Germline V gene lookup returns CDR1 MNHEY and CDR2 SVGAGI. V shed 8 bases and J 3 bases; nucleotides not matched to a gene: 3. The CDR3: CASGTSGRGYEQYF. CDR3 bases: TGTGCCAGCGGGACTAGCGGGAGAGGCTACGAGCAGTACTTC.

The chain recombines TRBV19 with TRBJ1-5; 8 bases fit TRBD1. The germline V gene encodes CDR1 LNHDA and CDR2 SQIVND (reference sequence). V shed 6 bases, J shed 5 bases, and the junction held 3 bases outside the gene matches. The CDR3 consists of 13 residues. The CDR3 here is CASSVQGDQPQHF. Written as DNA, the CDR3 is TGTGCCAGTAGCGTACAGGGGGATCAGCCCCAGCATTTT.

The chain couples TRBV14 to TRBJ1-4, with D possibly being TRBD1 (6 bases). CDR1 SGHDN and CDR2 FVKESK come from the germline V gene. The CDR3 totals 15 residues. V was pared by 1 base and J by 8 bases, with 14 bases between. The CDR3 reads CASSQAAGRGEKLFF. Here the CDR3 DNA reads TGTGCCAGCAGCCAAGCGGCGGGCAGGGGCGAAAAACTGTTTTTT. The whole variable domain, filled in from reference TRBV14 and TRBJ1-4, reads EAGVTQFPSHSVIEKGQTVTLRCDPISGHDNLYWYRRVMGKEIKFLLHFVKESKQDESGMPNNRFLAERTGGTYSTLKVQPAELEDSGVYFCASSQAAGRGEKLFFGSGTQLSVL.

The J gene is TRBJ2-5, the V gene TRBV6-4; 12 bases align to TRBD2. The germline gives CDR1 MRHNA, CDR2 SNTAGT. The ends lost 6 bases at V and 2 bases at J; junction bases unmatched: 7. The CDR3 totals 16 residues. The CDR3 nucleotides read TGTGCCAGCAGCCAAACCGGACTAGCGGGACAAGAGACCCAGTACTTC. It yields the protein CASSQTGLAGQETQYF.

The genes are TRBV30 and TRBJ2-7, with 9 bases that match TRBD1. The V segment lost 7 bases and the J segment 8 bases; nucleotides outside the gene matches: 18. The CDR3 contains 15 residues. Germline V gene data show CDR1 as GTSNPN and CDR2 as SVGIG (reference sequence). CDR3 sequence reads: CALGGSETGGTQQYF. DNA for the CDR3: TGTGCCTTGGGGGGATCGGAGACAGGGGGTACCCAGCAGTACTTC.

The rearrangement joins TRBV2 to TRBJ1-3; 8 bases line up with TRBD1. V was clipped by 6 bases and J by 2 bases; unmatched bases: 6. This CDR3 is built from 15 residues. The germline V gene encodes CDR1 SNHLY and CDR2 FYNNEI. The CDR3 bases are TGTGCCAGCAGGGAGGGACAGGCGGCTGGAAACACCATATATTTT. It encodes CASREGQAAGNTIYF.

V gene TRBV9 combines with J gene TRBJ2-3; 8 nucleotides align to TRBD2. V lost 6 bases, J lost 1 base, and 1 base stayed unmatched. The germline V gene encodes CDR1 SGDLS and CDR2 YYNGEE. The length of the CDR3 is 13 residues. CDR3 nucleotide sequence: TGTGCCAGCACGGGGGGGGGCACAGATACGCAGTATTTT. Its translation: CASTGGGTDTQYF.

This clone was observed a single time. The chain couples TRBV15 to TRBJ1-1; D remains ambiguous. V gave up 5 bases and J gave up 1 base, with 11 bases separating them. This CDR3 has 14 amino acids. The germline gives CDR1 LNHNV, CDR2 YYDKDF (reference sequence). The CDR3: CATSARSGNTEAFF. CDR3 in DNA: TGTGCCACCAGCGCGAGGAGTGGGAACACTGAAGCTTTCTTT.

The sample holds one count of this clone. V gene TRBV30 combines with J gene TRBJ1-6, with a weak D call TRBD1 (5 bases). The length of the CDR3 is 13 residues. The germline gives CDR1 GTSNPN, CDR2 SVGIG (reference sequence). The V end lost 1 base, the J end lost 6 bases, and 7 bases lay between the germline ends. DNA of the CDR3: TGTGCCTGGAGTGGGGGGGGTAATTCACCCCTCCACTTT. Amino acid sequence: CAWSGGGNSPLHF.

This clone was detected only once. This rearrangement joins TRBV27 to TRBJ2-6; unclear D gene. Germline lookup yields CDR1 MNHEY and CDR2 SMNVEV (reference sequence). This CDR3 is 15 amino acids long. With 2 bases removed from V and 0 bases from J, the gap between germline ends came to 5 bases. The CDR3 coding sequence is TGTGCCAGCAGTTTACGTTTCTCTGGGGCCAACGTCCTGACTTTC. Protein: CASSLRFSGANVLTF.

CDR3 loop: CASSLDWTGYYGYTF. The CDR3 coding sequence is TGTGCCAGCAGTTTAGATTGGACAGGGTACTATGGCTACACCTTC. The chain is built from TRBV27 and TRBJ1-2, with 8 bases aligning to TRBD1. CDR1 is MNHEY and CDR2 is SMNVEV in the germline V gene (reference sequence). The CDR3 is made up of 15 amino acids. With 2 bases clipped from V and 3 bases from J, the junction kept 5 bases outside the gene matches.

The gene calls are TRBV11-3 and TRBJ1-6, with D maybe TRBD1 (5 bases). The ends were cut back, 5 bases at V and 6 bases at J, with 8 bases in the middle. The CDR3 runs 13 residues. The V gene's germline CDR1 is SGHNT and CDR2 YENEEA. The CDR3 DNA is TGTGCCAGCAGCCTCCAGGGTAATTCACCCCTCCACTTT. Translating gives CASSLQGNSPLHF.